These 16 T cell receptor beta chains came from one sample sequenced in a study of STAT3 mutations in large granular lymphocyte leukemia. The antigens these receptors bind are not known. Study-level findings and limits: In T-cell large granular lymphocyte leukemia, about half of patients showed multiple immunodominant subclonotypes.

Sequenced by immunoSEQ multiplex PCR; TCRdb stores in-frame clones only, minus some. Found here are 10,000 or so clones, 88% of them singletons; the top ten hold 80% to 85%. Sequencing input: peripheral blood mononuclear cells. The source is a man older than 75 with T-cell large granular lymphocyte leukemia. Some clones in this sample may be carry-over from other donors' samples.

This clone was observed once. The CDR3 nucleotides are TGTGCCAGCAGCCGGGGGGGGGCGCGGAGTGAAAAACTGTTTTTT. As protein: CASSRGGARSEKLFF. The V call is TRBV5-4, the J call TRBJ1-4; D perhaps matches TRBD1 (6 bases). V lost 4 bases and J lost 7, with 17 bases in between. CDR1 SGHNT and CDR2 YYREEE come from the germline V gene (reference sequence). The CDR3 is 15 amino acids.

V gene TRBV7-2 combines with J gene TRBJ1-6; 7 bases line up with TRBD1. The V and J ends lost 2 bases and 8 bases, in that order; junction bases with no gene match: 3. The germline CDR1 and CDR2 sequences are SGHTA and FQGNSA. There are 14 residues in the CDR3. In nucleotides, the CDR3 is TGTGCCAGCAGCTTATTCCAGGGGGATTCACCCCTCCACTTT. It codes for CASSLFQGDSPLHF.

In this sample, this clone turned up once. The CDR3 region has the DNA TGTGCCAGCAGTTTCGATCAGGGGTCTGCTTTCTTT. Encoded protein: CASSFDQGSAFF. V usage is TRBV6-6 and J usage is TRBJ1-1, with a weak D call TRBD1 (6 bases). This CDR3 comprises 12 residues. CDR1 is MNHNY, CDR2 SVGAGI, per germline (reference sequence). V was clipped by 4 bases and J by 11 bases, with 14 bases between them.

The gene calls are TRBV5-1 and TRBJ1-1; D is unclear. Germline V CDR1 and CDR2: SGHRS, YFSETQ. There are 12 residues in the CDR3. The V gene lost 4 bases and the J gene lost 4 bases, with 8 bases spanning the gap. The CDR3 DNA sequence: TGCGCCAGCAGCCCCGATTCCACTGAAGCTTTCTTT. It translates to CASSPDSTEAFF.

The chain has TRBV7-9 and TRBJ2-7, with 8 positions matching TRBD2. The germline V gene encodes CDR1 SEHNR and CDR2 FQNEAQ (reference sequence). The trim removed 5 bases at V and 7 bases at J, leaving 10 bases unmatched. CDR3 length equals 14 residues. CDR3 sequence reads: CASSPREGSEEQYF. CDR3 coding DNA: TGTGCCAGCAGCCCCCGGGAGGGATCGGAAGAGCAGTACTTC.

This clone turned up a few times. The V call is TRBV5-1, the J call TRBJ1-6; 7 bases line up with TRBD1. Germline lookup yields CDR1 SGHRS and CDR2 YFSETQ. Germline trimming cut 4 bases from V and 7 bases from J; bases unmatched to any gene: 8. The CDR3 sequence is 15 residues long. CDR3 nucleotides: TGCGCCAGCAGCCCACAGGGGTTTGACAATTCACCCCTCCACTTT. It specifies CASSPQGFDNSPLHF.

V usage is TRBV7-2 and J usage is TRBJ1-5; D is perhaps TRBD1 (6 bases). CDR1 SGHTA and CDR2 FQGNSA come from the germline V gene. V was pared by 8 bases and J by 3 bases, with 20 bases between. There are 16 residues in the CDR3. Here the CDR3 DNA reads TGTGCCAGCCAGCTTACCGCGACAGGCCCCAATCAGCCCCAGCATTTT. It encodes CASQLTATGPNQPQHF.

This clone was recorded once. The chain's CDR3 is CASSSNRGSYEQYF. In DNA form, the CDR3 reads TGTGCCAGCAGCTCCAACAGGGGATCGTACGAGCAGTACTTC. This chain uses TRBV5-4 with TRBJ2-7, with 7 nucleotides matching TRBD1. Looked up from germline, CDR1 is SGHNT and CDR2 is YYREEE (reference sequence). The CDR3 sequence is 14 residues long. Losses at the gene ends were 3 bases for V and 4 bases for J; bases not matched to a gene: 7.

The gene calls are TRBV5-1 and TRBJ2-7; D not certain. Trimming removed 4 bases at V and 6 bases at J, with 11 bases between. This CDR3 is built from 12 residues. Germline values: CDR1 SGHRS, CDR2 YFSETQ. This CDR3 reads CASSIQSAEQYF. The CDR3 bases are TGCGCCAGCAGCATCCAGTCGGCCGAGCAGTACTTC.

This clone occurred once. The chain has TRBV29-1 and TRBJ1-2, with D perhaps TRBD1 (5 bases). V was cut by 3 bases and J by 1 base, with 12 bases left in between. This CDR3 spans 14 amino acids. Germline V gene data show CDR1 as SQVTM and CDR2 as ANQGSEA. This chain's CDR3 is CSVDSRGDNYGYTF. The CDR3 DNA reads TGCAGCGTTGATTCCCGGGGCGATAACTATGGCTACACCTTC. The full variable domain, rest sourced from reference TRBV29-1 and TRBJ1-2, is SAVISQKPSRDICQRGTSLTIQCQVDSQVTMMFWYRQQPGQSLTLIATANQGSEATYESGFVIDKFPISRPNLTFSTLTVSNMSPEDSSIYLCSVDSRGDNYGYTFGSGTRLTVV.

The chain is built from TRBV5-5 and TRBJ1-4, with D tentatively TRBD1 (5 bases). The germline CDR1 and CDR2 sequences are SGHKS and YYEKEE (reference sequence). CDR3 length equals 17 residues. V was clipped by 4 bases and J by 8 bases, with 24 bases between them. The CDR3 coding sequence is TGTGCCAGCAGCCCCTCCCTAGTGCTAACCCGGGGCGAAAAACTGTTTTTT. Its protein product is CASSPSLVLTRGEKLFF.

The chain has TRBV5-4 and TRBJ2-7; no clear D gene. Germline V CDR1 and CDR2: SGHNT, YYREEE (reference sequence). The length of the CDR3 is 13 residues. Trimming pared 4 bases from V and 0 bases from J, leaving 8 bases between. The CDR3 protein is CASSRAFSYEQYF. The CDR3 DNA is TGTGCCAGCAGCCGGGCCTTCTCCTACGAGCAGTACTTC.

The chain is built from TRBV25-1 and TRBJ1-5; D is ambiguous. Per the germline V gene, CDR1 is MGHDK and CDR2 is SYGVNS. Trimming shortened V by 3 bases and J by 2 bases, and 8 bases separated the two germline ends. The CDR3 totals 14 residues. CDR3 sequence: CASSDKGGNQPQHF. DNA for the CDR3: TGTGCCAGCAGTGATAAGGGAGGCAATCAGCCCCAGCATTTT.

This clone is termed medium-sized. The rearrangement links TRBV7-3 to TRBJ1-1, with D possibly TRBD1 on 6 matching bases. Germline V gene sequence: CDR1 SGHTA, CDR2 FQGTGA. The CDR3 is 13 amino acids. The V end was cut by 7 bases, the J end by 5 bases, with 14 bases between. CDR3 coding DNA: TGTGCCAGCAAGGGGGGGCTGGGGACTGAAGCTTTCTTT. Translation gives CASKGGLGTEAFF.

V and J are TRBV5-4 and TRBJ1-1; 8 bases match TRBD1. J lost 1 base, V lost 4 bases, and 9 bases had no gene match. Germline-derived CDR1 and CDR2 are SGHNT and YYREEE (reference sequence). CDR3 length: 16 residues. The CDR3 here is CASSREIGTGNTEAFF. The CDR3 DNA is TGTGCCAGCAGCCGAGAGATCGGGACAGGGAACACTGAAGCTTTCTTT.

The chain combines TRBV30 with TRBJ2-2; unclear D gene. V shed 1 base and J shed 4 bases, with 4 bases lying between them. Germline CDR1 and CDR2: GTSNPN and SVGIG (reference sequence). This CDR3 comprises 12 residues. CDR3 DNA: TGTGCCTGGAGTGACAGCACCGGGGAGCTGTTTTTT. Its translation: CAWSDSTGELFF.